These T cell receptor beta chains were read from a single sample in a study of T cells in localized non-small cell lung cancer. Assay: immunoSEQ multiplex PCR; the TCRdb copy retains only in-frame clones and omits some. Seen here are tens of thousands of clones, roughly four fifths observed once, and the top ten hold around 7.9%. The material sequenced was PBMCs, taken before any cancer treatment. The receptor source for this set is a man aged 40 to 69 with stage II lung adenocarcinoma. Each CDR3 is given with its conserved first and last residue. Fields, in order: CDR3 protein, CDR3 DNA, D gene, V gene, clone size, J gene. A D gene is named only where the DNA matches it firmly. Some rows have no size entry. The others give once, few or many, or a class for an expanded clone.

CDR3: CASRILTGKNTEAFF; DNA: TGTGCCAGCAGAATTTTGACAGGAAAGAACACTGAAGCTTTCTTT; D: .; V: TRBV28; size: .; J: TRBJ1-1
CDR3: CAISEPVAGLAYEQYF; DNA: TGTGCCATCAGTGAGCCGGTTGCGGGATTAGCCTACGAGCAGTACTTC; D: .; V: TRBV10-3; size: .; J: TRBJ2-7
CDR3: CATGAGARNTGELFF; DNA: TGTGCCACCGGAGCGGGAGCCCGCAACACCGGGGAGCTGTTTTTT; D: TRBD2; V: TRBV9; size: .; J: TRBJ2-2
CDR3: CASSNPLAFSGSEQFF; DNA: TGTGCCAGCAGCAACCCACTAGCGTTCTCTGGATCTGAGCAGTTCTTC; D: TRBD2; V: TRBV7-2; size: .; J: TRBJ2-1
CDR3: CASMGQGFYGYTF; DNA: TGTGCCAGCATGGGACAGGGCTTTTATGGCTACACCTTC; D: TRBD1; V: TRBV2; size: once; J: TRBJ1-2
CDR3: CATGGRVTVSYSNQPQHF; DNA: TGTGCCACCGGCGGGCGGGTGACCGTCAGCTATAGCAATCAGCCCCAGCATTTT; D: .; V: TRBV28; size: once; J: TRBJ1-5
CDR3: CASRGQEYSGANVLTF; DNA: TGTGCCAGCAGAGGACAGGAGTACTCTGGGGCCAACGTCCTGACTTTC; D: TRBD1; V: TRBV27; size: .; J: TRBJ2-6
CDR3: CASSFLGTSGGYNEQYF; DNA: TGTGCCAGCAGTTTTCTCGGGACTAGCGGGGGGTACAACGAGCAGTACTTC; D: TRBD2; V: TRBV28; size: .; J: TRBJ2-7
CDR3: CASSPGRGGETQYF; DNA: TGTGCCAGCAGCCCGGGACGTGGCGGAGAGACCCAGTACTTC; D: .; V: TRBV9; size: .; J: TRBJ2-5
CDR3: CASNLGTLNSPLHF; DNA: TGTGCCAGCAACTTGGGGACACTCAATTCACCCCTCCACTTT; D: .; V: TRBV27; size: once; J: TRBJ1-6
CDR3: CASRRPGRSNQPQHF; DNA: TGTGCCAGTAGGAGACCGGGACGGAGCAATCAGCCCCAGCATTTT; D: .; V: TRBV19; size: few; J: TRBJ1-5
CDR3: CASSPEGTGDYGYTF; DNA: TGTGCCAGCTCACCGGAAGGGACAGGGGACTATGGCTACACCTTC; D: TRBD1; V: TRBV18; size: .; J: TRBJ1-2
CDR3: CASSQNTGGREKLFF; DNA: TGTGCCAGCAGCCAAAATACAGGGGGGAGAGAAAAACTGTTTTTT; D: TRBD1; V: TRBV14; size: .; J: TRBJ1-4
CDR3: CASSMGMRGRGNEQYF; DNA: TGTGCCAGTAGTATGGGGATGCGGGGGAGAGGGAACGAGCAGTACTTC; D: TRBD2; V: TRBV19; size: once; J: TRBJ2-7
CDR3: CAIGAAGGNNEQFF; DNA: TGTGCCATCGGAGCAGCGGGAGGTAACAATGAGCAGTTCTTC; D: TRBD2; V: TRBV10-3; size: .; J: TRBJ2-1
CDR3: CASSSEADTQYF; DNA: TGTGCCAGCAGCTCTGAAGCAGATACGCAGTATTTT; D: .; V: TRBV7-9; size: .; J: TRBJ2-3
CDR3: CASSIFDRAKNIQYF; DNA: TGTGCCAGTAGTATTTTCGACAGGGCCAAAAACATTCAGTACTTC; D: .; V: TRBV19; size: .; J: TRBJ2-4
CDR3: CAGGRGNTIYF; DNA: TGTGCCGGAGGACGAGGAAACACCATATATTTT; D: .; V: TRBV7-2; size: .; J: TRBJ1-3
CDR3: CASSARGNSNQPQHF; DNA: TGTGCCAGCAGTGCCAGGGGAAATAGCAATCAGCCCCAGCATTTT; D: .; V: TRBV6-1; size: few; J: TRBJ1-5
CDR3: CASSLAGISYEQYF; DNA: TGCGCCAGCAGCTTGGCCGGCATTTCCTACGAGCAGTACTTC; D: .; V: TRBV5-1; size: .; J: TRBJ2-7
CDR3: CASSYSQGEANEQFF; DNA: TGTGCCAGCAGTTACTCCCAGGGAGAAGCAAATGAGCAGTTCTTC; D: .; V: TRBV6-6; size: once; J: TRBJ2-1
CDR3: CASSLDRRTNTEAFF; DNA: TGTGCCAGCAGCTTAGACAGGAGAACGAACACTGAAGCTTTCTTT; D: .; V: TRBV11-2; size: .; J: TRBJ1-1
CDR3: CATPRGGSNTGELFF; DNA: TGTGCCACCCCTCGAGGGGGCTCGAACACCGGGGAGCTGTTTTTT; D: TRBD1; V: TRBV19; size: .; J: TRBJ2-2
CDR3: CASSLEGGYGGYTF; DNA: TGTGCCAGCAGCCTCGAGGGAGGGTATGGTGGCTACACCTTC; D: .; V: TRBV6-1; size: .; J: TRBJ1-2
CDR3: CASSSQRNTEAFF; DNA: TGTGCCAGCAGCTCCCAAAGGAACACTGAAGCTTTCTTT; D: .; V: TRBV11-2; size: .; J: TRBJ1-1
CDR3: CASSADVFYEQYF; DNA: TGTGCCAGCAGTGCCGACGTTTTCTACGAGCAGTACTTC; D: .; V: TRBV6-5; size: .; J: TRBJ2-7
CDR3: CASSQVLGAVDEQYF; DNA: TGTGCCAGCAGCCAAGTTCTGGGGGCCGTCGACGAGCAGTACTTC; D: .; V: TRBV4-2; size: .; J: TRBJ2-7
CDR3: CASRRQGEWAGELFF; DNA: TGCGCCAGCAGGAGGCAGGGCGAGTGGGCCGGGGAGCTGTTTTTT; D: .; V: TRBV4-1; size: .; J: TRBJ2-2
CDR3: CSFKSGTEAFF; DNA: TGCAGCTTTAAATCGGGCACTGAAGCTTTCTTT; D: .; V: TRBV29-1; size: .; J: TRBJ1-1
CDR3: CASSLAARQGVSYGYTF; DNA: TGTGCCAGCAGCTTAGCGGCCAGGCAGGGGGTGAGCTATGGCTACACCTTC; D: TRBD1; V: TRBV7-9; size: .; J: TRBJ1-2
CDR3: CASTMDSGNTGELFF; DNA: TGTGCCAGCACCATGGACAGTGGGAACACCGGGGAGCTGTTTTTT; D: .; V: TRBV2; size: .; J: TRBJ2-2
CDR3: CASSLSGTGGGWTQYF; DNA: TGTGCCAGCAGCTTGTCCGGTACAGGGGGAGGATGGACCCAGTACTTC; D: TRBD1; V: TRBV13; size: .; J: TRBJ2-5
CDR3: CASSYSSGESETQYF; DNA: TGTGCCAGCAGTTACTCGTCGGGGGAGAGCGAGACCCAGTACTTC; D: .; V: TRBV6-6; size: .; J: TRBJ2-5
CDR3: CASSSRQTTEQYF; DNA: TGTGCCAGCAGCTCCCGACAGACCACCGAGCAGTACTTC; D: .; V: TRBV7-2; size: once; J: TRBJ2-7
CDR3: CASSPISGKLFF; DNA: TGCGCCAGCAGCCCAATCAGCGGGAAACTGTTTTTT; D: .; V: TRBV4-1; size: .; J: TRBJ1-4
CDR3: CASSLSLGDRQYF; DNA: TGTGCCAGCAGTTTATCGTTAGGGGACCGTCAGTACTTC; D: .; V: TRBV27; size: few; J: TRBJ2-7
CDR3: CASSSDRQGTEAFF; DNA: TGTGCCAGCAGCTCAGACCGACAGGGCACTGAAGCTTTCTTT; D: TRBD1; V: TRBV7-9; size: .; J: TRBJ1-1
CDR3: CASIGQSSYNSPLHF; DNA: TGTGCCAGCATAGGTCAGAGCTCCTATAATTCACCCCTCCACTTT; D: .; V: TRBV28; size: few; J: TRBJ1-6
CDR3: CASLGAVGNTIYF; DNA: TGTGCCAGCTTGGGGGCGGTTGGAAACACCATATATTTT; D: .; V: TRBV2; size: .; J: TRBJ1-3
CDR3: CASSPKNPRGRTDTQYF; DNA: TGTGCCAGCAGCCCCAAAAACCCCCGGGGCCGCACAGATACGCAGTATTTT; D: .; V: TRBV7-9; size: .; J: TRBJ2-3
CDR3: CASTLTGTGGRNEQFF; DNA: TGTGCCAGCACTTTGACCGGGACAGGGGGCAGGAATGAGCAGTTCTTC; D: TRBD1; V: TRBV27; size: .; J: TRBJ2-1
CDR3: CASSIDPGSKDQPQHF; DNA: TGTGCCAGTAGTATAGATCCAGGGAGTAAAGATCAGCCCCAGCATTTT; D: .; V: TRBV19; size: medium-sized; J: TRBJ1-5
CDR3: CASSSPGTGEGYTF; DNA: TGTGCCAGCAGTTCACCCGGGACAGGGGAAGGCTACACCTTC; D: TRBD1; V: TRBV28; size: .; J: TRBJ1-2
CDR3: CASRDDRTSSLAKNIQYF; DNA: TGTGCCAGCAGGGACGACAGGACATCTAGCCTAGCCAAAAACATTCAGTACTTC; D: .; V: TRBV28; size: .; J: TRBJ2-4
CDR3: CASSPTRDRHNEQFF; DNA: TGTGCCAGCAGCCCCACCCGGGACAGGCACAATGAGCAGTTCTTC; D: TRBD1; V: TRBV7-9; size: .; J: TRBJ2-1
CDR3: CASSWSREANYGYTF; DNA: TGCGCCAGCAGTTGGTCCAGGGAGGCTAACTATGGCTACACCTTC; D: .; V: TRBV4-3; size: .; J: TRBJ1-2
CDR3: CASSVAQGNGNTIYF; DNA: TGTGCCAGCAGCGTAGCACAGGGTAATGGAAACACCATATATTTT; D: .; V: TRBV9; size: .; J: TRBJ1-3
CDR3: CASKKREGYNEQFF; DNA: TGCGCCAGCAAAAAGCGGGAGGGTTACAATGAGCAGTTCTTC; D: TRBD2; V: TRBV5-1; size: .; J: TRBJ2-1
CDR3: CASSIMRGGGTDTQYF; DNA: TGTGCCAGTAGTATAATGAGGGGGGGCGGTACAGATACGCAGTATTTT; D: .; V: TRBV19; size: .; J: TRBJ2-3
CDR3: CASSSTTSGSTDTQYF; DNA: TGTGCCAGCTCATCGACGACTAGCGGGAGCACAGATACGCAGTATTTT; D: TRBD2; V: TRBV18; size: .; J: TRBJ2-3
CDR3: CASSYSRGRHYGYTF; DNA: TGTGCCAGCAGTTACTCGAGGGGGCGACACTATGGCTACACCTTC; D: TRBD1; V: TRBV6-5; size: .; J: TRBJ1-2